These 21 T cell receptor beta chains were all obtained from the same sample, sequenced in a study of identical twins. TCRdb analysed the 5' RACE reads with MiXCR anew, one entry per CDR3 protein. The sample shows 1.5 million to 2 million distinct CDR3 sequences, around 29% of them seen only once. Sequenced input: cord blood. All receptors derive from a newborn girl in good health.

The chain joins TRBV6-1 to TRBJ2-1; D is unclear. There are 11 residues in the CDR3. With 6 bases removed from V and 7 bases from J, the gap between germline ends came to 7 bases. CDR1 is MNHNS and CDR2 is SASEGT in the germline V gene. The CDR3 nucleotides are TGTGCCAGCAGAGCCGGGAATGAGCAGTTCTTC. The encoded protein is CASRAGNEQFF.

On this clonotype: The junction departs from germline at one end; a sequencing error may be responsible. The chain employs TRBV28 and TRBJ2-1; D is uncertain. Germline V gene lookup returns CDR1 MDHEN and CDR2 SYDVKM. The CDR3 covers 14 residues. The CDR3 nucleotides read TGTGCCAGTAGTTTAGGTGAACTCGACAATGAGCAGTTCTTC. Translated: CASSLGELDNEQFF. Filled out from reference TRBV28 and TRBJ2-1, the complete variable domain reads DVKVTQSSRYLVKRTGEKVFLECVQDMDHENMFWYRQDPGLGLRLIYFSYDVKMKEKGDIPEGYSVSREKKERFSLILESASTNQTSMYLCASSLGELDNEQFFGPGTRLTVL.

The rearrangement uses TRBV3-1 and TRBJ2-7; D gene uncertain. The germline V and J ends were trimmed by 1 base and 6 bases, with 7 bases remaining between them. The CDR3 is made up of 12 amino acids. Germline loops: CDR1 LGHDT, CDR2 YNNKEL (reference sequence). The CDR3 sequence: CASSQVMGEQYF. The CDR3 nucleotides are TGTGCCAGCAGCCAAGTTATGGGCGAGCAGTACTTC.

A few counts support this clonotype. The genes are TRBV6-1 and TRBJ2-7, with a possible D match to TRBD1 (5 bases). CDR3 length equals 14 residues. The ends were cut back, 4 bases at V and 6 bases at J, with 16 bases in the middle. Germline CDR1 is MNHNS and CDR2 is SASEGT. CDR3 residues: CASSAIGLRGEQYF. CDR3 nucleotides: TGTGCCAGCAGTGCTATAGGGTTAAGGGGCGAGCAGTACTTC.

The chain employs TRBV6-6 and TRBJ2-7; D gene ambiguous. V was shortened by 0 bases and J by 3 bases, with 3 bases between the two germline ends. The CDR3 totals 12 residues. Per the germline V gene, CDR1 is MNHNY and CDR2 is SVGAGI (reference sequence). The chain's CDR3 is CASSYSHYEQYF. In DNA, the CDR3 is TGTGCCAGCAGTTACTCACACTACGAGCAGTACTTC.

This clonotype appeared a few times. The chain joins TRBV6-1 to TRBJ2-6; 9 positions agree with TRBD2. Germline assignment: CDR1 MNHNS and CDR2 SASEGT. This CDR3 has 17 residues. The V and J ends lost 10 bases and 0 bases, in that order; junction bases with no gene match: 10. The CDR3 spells CATLPGLASSGANVLTF. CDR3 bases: TGTGCCACCCTACCGGGACTAGCATCCTCTGGGGCCAACGTCCTGACTTTC.

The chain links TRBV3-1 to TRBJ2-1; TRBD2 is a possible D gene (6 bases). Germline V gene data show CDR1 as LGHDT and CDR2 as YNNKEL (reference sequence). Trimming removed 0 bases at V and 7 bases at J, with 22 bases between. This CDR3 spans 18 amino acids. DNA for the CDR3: TGTGCCAGCAGCCAAGATCGGGGGTCCCACGGGACTGGGAATGAGCAGTTCTTC. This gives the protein CASSQDRGSHGTGNEQFF.

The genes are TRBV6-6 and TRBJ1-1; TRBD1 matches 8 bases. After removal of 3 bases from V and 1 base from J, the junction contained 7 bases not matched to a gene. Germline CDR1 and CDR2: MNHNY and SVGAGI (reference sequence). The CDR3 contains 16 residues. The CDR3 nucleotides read TGTGCCAGCAGTTATTTGACAGGGGCGGGGAACACTGAAGCTTTCTTT. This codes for CASSYLTGAGNTEAFF.

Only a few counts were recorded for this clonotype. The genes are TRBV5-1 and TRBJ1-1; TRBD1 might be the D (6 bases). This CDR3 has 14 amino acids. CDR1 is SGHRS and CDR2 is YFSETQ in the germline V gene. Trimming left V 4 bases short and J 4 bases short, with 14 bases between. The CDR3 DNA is TGCGCCAGCAGCACCACAGGGATGGGCACTGAAGCTTTCTTT. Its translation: CASSTTGMGTEAFF. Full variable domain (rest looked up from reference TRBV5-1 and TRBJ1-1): KAGVTQTPRYLIKTRGQQVTLSCSPISGHRSVSWYQQTPGQGLQFLFEYFSETQRNKGNFPGRFSGRQFSNSRSEMNVSTLELGDSALYLCASSTTGMGTEAFFGQGTRLTVV.

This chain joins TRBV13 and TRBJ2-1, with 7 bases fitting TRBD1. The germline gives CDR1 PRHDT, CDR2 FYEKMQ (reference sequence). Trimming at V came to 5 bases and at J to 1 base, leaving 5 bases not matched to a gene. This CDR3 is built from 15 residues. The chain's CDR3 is CASSREGASYNEQFF. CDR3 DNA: TGTGCCAGCAGCCGAGAGGGGGCATCCTACAATGAGCAGTTCTTC.

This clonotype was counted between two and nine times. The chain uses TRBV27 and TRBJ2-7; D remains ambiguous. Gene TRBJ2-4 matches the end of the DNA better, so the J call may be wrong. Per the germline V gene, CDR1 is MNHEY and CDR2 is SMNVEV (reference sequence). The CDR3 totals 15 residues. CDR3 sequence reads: CASSNLSAAKNIQYF. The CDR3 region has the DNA TGTGCCAGCAGTAACCTCTCAGCCGCCAAAAACATTCAGTACTTC.

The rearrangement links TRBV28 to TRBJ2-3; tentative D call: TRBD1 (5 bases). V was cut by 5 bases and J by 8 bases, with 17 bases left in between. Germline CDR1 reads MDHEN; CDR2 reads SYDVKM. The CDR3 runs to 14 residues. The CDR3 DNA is TGTGCCAGCAGTCCCGCATCAGGGTACGGTACGCAGTATTTT. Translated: CASSPASGYGTQYF.

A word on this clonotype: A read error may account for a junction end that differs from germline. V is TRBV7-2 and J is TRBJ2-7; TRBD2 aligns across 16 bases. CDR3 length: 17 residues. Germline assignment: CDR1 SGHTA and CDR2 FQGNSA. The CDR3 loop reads CASSSGTSGRVGNIQSF. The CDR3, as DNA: TGTGCCAGCAGCTCAGGGACTAGCGGGAGGGTGGGGAACATTCAGTCCTTC.

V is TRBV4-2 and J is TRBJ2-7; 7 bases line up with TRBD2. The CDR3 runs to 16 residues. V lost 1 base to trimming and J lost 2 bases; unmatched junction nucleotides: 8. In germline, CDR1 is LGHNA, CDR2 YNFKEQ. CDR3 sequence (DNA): TGTGCCAGCAGCCAAGCCTGGACTAGGACGCCCTACGAGCAGTACTTC. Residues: CASSQAWTRTPYEQYF.

Here the CDR3 DNA reads TGCGCCAGCAGCTTGGCCAGGGACAATAATGAAAAACTGTTTTTT. This codes for CASSLARDNNEKLFF. The chain employs TRBV5-1 and TRBJ1-4, with D possibly being TRBD1 (6 bases). Germline assignment: CDR1 SGHRS and CDR2 YFSETQ. V was trimmed by 0 bases and J by 4 bases, leaving 10 bases between them. The CDR3 sequence is 15 residues long.

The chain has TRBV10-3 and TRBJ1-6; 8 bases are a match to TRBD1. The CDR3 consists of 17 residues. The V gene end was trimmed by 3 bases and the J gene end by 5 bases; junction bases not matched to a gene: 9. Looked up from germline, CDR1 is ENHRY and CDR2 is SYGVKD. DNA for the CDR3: TGTGCCATCAGTGACAGGGGCAGGGGGCTCGATAATTCACCCCTCCACTTT. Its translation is CAISDRGRGLDNSPLHF.

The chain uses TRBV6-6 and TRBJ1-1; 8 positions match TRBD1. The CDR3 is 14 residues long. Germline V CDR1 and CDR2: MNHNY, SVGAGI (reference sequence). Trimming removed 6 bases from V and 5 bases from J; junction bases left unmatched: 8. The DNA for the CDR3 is TGTGCCAGCAGCGACGGACAGGGAAGAACTGAAGCTTTCTTT. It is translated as CASSDGQGRTEAFF.

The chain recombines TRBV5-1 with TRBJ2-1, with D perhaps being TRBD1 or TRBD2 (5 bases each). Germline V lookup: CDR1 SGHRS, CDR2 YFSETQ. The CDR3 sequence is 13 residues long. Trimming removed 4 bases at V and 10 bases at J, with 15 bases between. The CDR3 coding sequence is TGCGCCAGCAGCGTGAGGGAGAAGGGGGAGCAGTTCTTC. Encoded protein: CASSVREKGEQFF.

The CDR3 spells CASSLRREPHEQYF. Written as DNA, the CDR3 is TGTGCCAGCAGTTTACGGCGGGAGCCCCACGAGCAGTACTTC. The chain carries TRBV28 and TRBJ2-7; 7 nucleotides line up with TRBD2. Germline trimming cut 2 bases from V and 5 bases from J; bases unmatched to any gene: 6. The germline V gene has CDR1 MDHEN and CDR2 SYDVKM. This CDR3 contains 14 residues.

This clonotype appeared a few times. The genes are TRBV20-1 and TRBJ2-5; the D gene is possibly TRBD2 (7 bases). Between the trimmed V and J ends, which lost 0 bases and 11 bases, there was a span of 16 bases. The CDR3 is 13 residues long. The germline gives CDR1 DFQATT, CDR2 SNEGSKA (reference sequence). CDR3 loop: CSARDRGAAGQYF. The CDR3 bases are TGCAGTGCTAGAGATCGGGGGGCCGCGGGGCAGTACTTC.

The CDR3 spells CASSQDDSSGNTIYF. CDR3 in DNA: TGTGCCAGCAGCCAAGACGACAGCTCTGGAAACACCATATATTTT. This chain joins TRBV4-2 and TRBJ1-3, with D perhaps TRBD1 (5 bases). The CDR3 spans 15 residues. Per germline, CDR1 LGHNA and CDR2 YNFKEQ. The V gene lost 0 bases and the J gene lost 0 bases, with 6 bases spanning the gap.